The 29 T cell receptor beta chains below were found in one sample sequenced in a study of shared clonotypes between healthy human individuals. Produced via immunoSEQ multiplex PCR; TCRdb's table is partial and in-frame only. This table holds fewer than 700,000 clones, around 95% found once. Naive CD8 populations comprised CD45RO-negative cells positively selected for CCR7, excluding terminally differentiated effector memory CD45RA+ cells. Sequencing was carried out using naive CD8+ T cells sorted from blood. These receptors were collected from a woman in her twenties or thirties in good health.

The rearrangement joins TRBV7-9 to TRBJ2-7, with TRBD1 matching 9 bases. The CDR3 totals 16 residues. Germline V lookup: CDR1 SEHNR, CDR2 FQNEAQ (reference sequence). The V segment lost 4 bases and the J segment 3 bases; nucleotides outside the gene matches: 10. The CDR3 is CASSSPRGQGLYEQYF. CDR3 coding DNA: TGTGCCAGCAGCTCACCGAGGGGACAGGGACTCTACGAGCAGTACTTC.

In DNA form, the CDR3 reads TGCGCCAGCAGCCAAGACTCAAGCTCCTACAATGAGCAGTTCTTC. Translated: CASSQDSSSYNEQFF. This chain joins TRBV4-1 and TRBJ2-1; no reliable D call. The V and J ends lost 0 bases and 0 bases respectively, with 6 bases between them. The CDR3 consists of 15 residues. CDR1 and CDR2 (germline): MGHRA, YSYEKL.

V is TRBV6-1 and J is TRBJ1-5; TRBD1 aligns across 7 bases. The germline CDR1 and CDR2 sequences are MNHNS and SASEGT. This CDR3 has 14 amino acids. J gave up 4 bases and V 5 bases, and 5 bases lay outside the gene matches. The CDR3, as DNA: TGTGCCAGCAGTTGGACAGGCCCAAATCAGCCCCAGCATTTT. It is translated as CASSWTGPNQPQHF.

V usage is TRBV28 and J usage is TRBJ1-5; TRBD1 matches at 7 bases. Germline V gene sequence: CDR1 MDHEN, CDR2 SYDVKM. This CDR3 is built from 15 residues. With 8 bases clipped from V and 0 bases from J, the junction kept 7 bases outside the gene matches. The CDR3 sequence: CASRRDRASNQPQHF. CDR3 coding DNA: TGTGCCAGCCGCCGCGACAGGGCTAGCAATCAGCCCCAGCATTTT. Looking up the rest from reference TRBV28 and TRBJ1-5 gives the full variable domain: DVKVTQSSRYLVKRTGEKVFLECVQDMDHENMFWYRQDPGLGLRLIYFSYDVKMKEKGDIPEGYSVSREKKERFSLILESASTNQTSMYLCASRRDRASNQPQHFGDGTRLSIL.

Concerning this clone: The identical CDR3 is also encoded by other nucleotide sequences in the sample. The chain uses TRBV5-4 and TRBJ2-7, with TRBD2 matching 7 bases. Per germline, CDR1 SGHNT and CDR2 YYREEE (reference sequence). V was pared by 3 bases and J by 4 bases, with 1 base of the junction left unmatched. The CDR3 loop spans 12 amino acids. Here the CDR3 reads CASSWGGYEQYF. The CDR3 DNA is TGTGCCAGCAGCTGGGGAGGGTACGAGCAGTACTTC.

The chain couples TRBV27 to TRBJ2-7; D may be TRBD1 or TRBD2 (5 bases each). The CDR3 covers 14 residues. Germline-derived CDR1 and CDR2 are MNHEY and SMNVEV (reference sequence). V lost 2 bases and J lost 2, with 10 bases in between. The CDR3 nucleotides read TGTGCCAGCAGTTTAGCAGGGACGGCCTACGAGCAGTACTTC. This sequence encodes CASSLAGTAYEQYF.

This chain links TRBV7-8 with TRBJ2-3; TRBD2 matches at 11 bases. Losses at the gene ends were 4 bases for V and 0 bases for J; bases not matched to a gene: 9. The germline V gene encodes CDR1 SGHVS and CDR2 FQNEAQ. This CDR3 contains 18 residues. The DNA of the CDR3 is TGTGCCAGCAGCTCCACTTCAAGACTAGCGGGAAGCACAGATACGCAGTATTTT. Its protein is CASSSTSRLAGSTDTQYF.

The CDR3 DNA reads TGTGCCAGCAGCCCTCGGGGGGGTGGCTACACCTTC. Translating gives CASSPRGGGYTF. The V call is TRBV9, the J call TRBJ1-2, with D perhaps TRBD1 (5 bases). Trimming took off 4 bases at V and 7 bases at J, with 11 bases between the two ends. The CDR3 runs 12 residues. Looked up from germline, CDR1 is SGDLS and CDR2 is YYNGEE.

V usage is TRBV7-8 and J usage is TRBJ2-3; D is unclear. The CDR3 spans 13 residues. Trimming removed 4 bases from V and 6 bases from J, with 11 bases in between. Germline CDR1 SGHVS, CDR2 FQNEAQ. Here the CDR3 reads CASSSPASDTQYF. The CDR3, as DNA: TGTGCCAGCAGCTCCCCCGCCTCGGATACGCAGTATTTT. The whole variable domain, remainder taken from reference TRBV7-8 and TRBJ2-3, is GAGVSQSPRYKVAKRGQDVALRCDPISGHVSLFWYQQALGQGPEFLTYFQNEAQLDKSGLPSDRFFAERPEGSVSTLKIQRTQQEDSAVYLCASSSPASDTQYFGPGTRLTVL.

This chain links TRBV28 with TRBJ2-7, with 10 bases lining up with TRBD2. The CDR3 is 16 amino acids. Germline loops: CDR1 MDHEN, CDR2 SYDVKM. The V gene end was trimmed by 5 bases and the J gene end by 4 bases; junction bases not matched to a gene: 11. CDR3 bases: TGTGCCAGCAGTCCGAGAGGGACTAGCGTTCTTTACGAGCAGTACTTC. Translated: CASSPRGTSVLYEQYF.

The rearrangement joins TRBV6-5 to TRBJ2-7; tentative D call: TRBD1 (5 bases). This CDR3 comprises 13 residues. The V and J ends lost 2 bases and 3 bases respectively, with 8 bases between them. CDR1 and CDR2 from the germline V gene are MNHEY and SVGAGI. CDR3 residues: CASSYARGYEQYF. CDR3 in DNA: TGTGCCAGCAGTTACGCTAGGGGCTACGAGCAGTACTTC.

This chain links TRBV19 with TRBJ1-1, with 10 nucleotides matching TRBD1. V trimming: 10 bases; J trimming: 5 bases; junction bases outside the gene matches: 4. CDR1 LNHDA and CDR2 SQIVND come from the germline V gene (reference sequence). The CDR3 consists of 12 residues. The CDR3 region has the DNA TGTGCCACGGGACAGGGGTTAACTGAAGCTTTCTTT. It codes for CATGQGLTEAFF.

The rearrangement links TRBV2 to TRBJ1-2; unclear D gene. Germline lookup yields CDR1 SNHLY and CDR2 FYNNEI. The CDR3 extends over 19 amino acids. V lost 5 bases, J lost 2 bases, and 27 bases lay in between. For the CDR3, the DNA is TGTGCCAGCAGTCCCAACCCGGTGGCCAAAACTGCGGGCAACTATGGCTACACCTTC. This codes for CASSPNPVAKTAGNYGYTF.

V is TRBV19 and J is TRBJ2-7; D perhaps matches TRBD2 (5 bases). This CDR3 comprises 13 residues. From germline, CDR1 is LNHDA and CDR2 SQIVND (reference sequence). The V and J ends lost 3 bases and 2 bases respectively, with 8 bases between them. CDR3 nucleotide sequence: TGTGCCAGTAGTATCGGGCGGGCCTACGAGCAGTACTTC. Translating gives CASSIGRAYEQYF.

The genes are TRBV6-1 and TRBJ1-5; D possibly corresponds to TRBD1 (6 bases). CDR1 MNHNS and CDR2 SASEGT come from the germline V gene. The CDR3 consists of 16 residues. The ends were cut back, 2 bases at V and 7 bases at J, with 18 bases in the middle. The CDR3 here is CASSEPRGGPGQPQHF. In DNA, the CDR3 is TGTGCCAGCAGTGAACCGCGCGGGGGGCCGGGGCAGCCCCAGCATTTT.

This sequence joins TRBV12-5 and TRBJ2-3; TRBD1 matches at 10 bases. This CDR3 contains 16 residues. Germline values: CDR1 LGHNT, CDR2 FRNRAP. V was clipped by 2 bases and J by 5 bases; unmatched bases: 7. The CDR3 DNA follows: TGTGCTAGTGGTTTGACCTGGGACAGGGGAGAAGATACGCAGTATTTT. Its translation is CASGLTWDRGEDTQYF.

The chain carries TRBV25-1 and TRBJ1-2, with 7 positions matching TRBD1. The junction had 10 bases not matched to a gene; V was cut back by 4 bases and J by 8 bases. CDR3 length: 14 residues. CDR1 is MGHDK and CDR2 is SYGVNS in the germline V gene. The CDR3 protein is CASSALEGARGYTF. DNA of the CDR3: TGTGCCAGCAGTGCACTGGAGGGGGCTAGAGGCTACACCTTC.

The chain recombines TRBV19 with TRBJ2-7, with 8 bases fitting TRBD1. The junction had 9 bases not matched to a gene; V was cut back by 5 bases and J by 3 bases. Germline V CDR1 and CDR2: LNHDA, SQIVND (reference sequence). The CDR3 is 15 residues long. The CDR3 here is CASSGRGHSSYEQYF. The CDR3 DNA is TGTGCCAGTAGTGGCAGGGGGCATTCGAGCTACGAGCAGTACTTC.

The J gene is TRBJ1-4, the V gene TRBV18; 7 nucleotides match TRBD1. The length of the CDR3 is 18 residues. Germline V gene lookup returns CDR1 KGHSH and CDR2 LQKENI. J gave up 1 base and V 6 bases, and 14 bases lay outside the gene matches. Here the CDR3 DNA reads TGTGCCAGCTCCAACGTAGGGGGCGCCGATGGAACTAATGAAAAACTGTTTTTT. It specifies CASSNVGGADGTNEKLFF. Combining the CDR3 with reference TRBV18 and TRBJ1-4 gives the whole variable domain NAGVMQNPRHLVRRRGQEARLRCSPMKGHSHVYWYRQLPEEGLKFMVYLQKENIIDESGMPKERFSAEFPKEGPSILRIQQVVRGDSAAYFCASSNVGGADGTNEKLFFGSGTQLSVL.

The chain has TRBV5-6 and TRBJ2-1; 10 bases line up with TRBD2. CDR1 SGHDT and CDR2 YYEEEE come from the germline V gene. The V and J ends lost 4 bases and 4 bases, in that order; junction bases with no gene match: 2. The CDR3 has 14 residues. The DNA for the CDR3 is TGTGCCAGCAGCCGGACTAGCGGATACAATGAGCAGTTCTTC. Translation: CASSRTSGYNEQFF.

The chain is built from TRBV21-1 and TRBJ2-7. TRBV21-1 is given as a pseudogene. The CDR3 sequence is 15 residues long. The CDR3 reads CASGKVRECPYEQYF. The DNA of the CDR3 is TGTGCCAGCGGGAAGGTGCGCGAGTGCCCCTACGAGCAGTACTTC.

The chain links TRBV28 to TRBJ2-1, with 9 nucleotides matching TRBD1. The CDR3 runs to 15 residues. V trimming: 5 bases; J trimming: 3 bases; junction bases outside the gene matches: 5. Germline-derived CDR1 and CDR2 are MDHEN and SYDVKM. The CDR3 region has the DNA TGTGCCAGCAGTGAGCCGACAGGGGGCTACAATGAGCAGTTCTTC. Translation gives CASSEPTGGYNEQFF.

This chain connects TRBV19 to TRBJ2-1; D unresolved. This CDR3 has 15 residues. Germline-derived CDR1 and CDR2 are LNHDA and SQIVND (reference sequence). With 3 bases removed from V and 0 bases from J, the gap between germline ends came to 9 bases. CDR3 bases: TGTGCCAGTAGTATTGCGGCAGCCTCCTACAATGAGCAGTTCTTC. Its translation is CASSIAAASYNEQFF.

This chain uses TRBV28 with TRBJ2-1, with 8 nucleotides matching TRBD2. Germline V gives CDR1 MDHEN, CDR2 SYDVKM. Germline trimming cut 5 bases from V and 8 bases from J; bases unmatched to any gene: 17. This CDR3 spans 17 amino acids. CDR3 nucleotides: TGTGCCAGCAGTCCCCCCCTTCGGGAGGGCCTTCGGGATGAGCAGTTCTTC. Encoded protein: CASSPPLREGLRDEQFF.

This sequence joins TRBV19 and TRBJ1-5, with 9 positions matching TRBD1. The CDR3 extends over 17 amino acids. Germline loops: CDR1 LNHDA, CDR2 SQIVND (reference sequence). V lost 6 bases and J lost 0; bases outside the gene matches: 9. CDR3 loop: CASRYRDRVISNQPQHF. Written as DNA, the CDR3 is TGTGCCAGTAGATACCGGGACAGGGTAATTAGCAATCAGCCCCAGCATTTT. Based on the CDR3 plus reference TRBV19 and TRBJ1-5, the full variable domain is DGGITQSPKYLFRKEGQNVTLSCEQNLNHDAMYWYRQDPGQGLRLIYYSQIVNDFQKGDIAEGYSVSREKKESFPLTVTSAQKNPTAFYLCASRYRDRVISNQPQHFGDGTRLSIL.

Remarks on this clone: Other nucleotide sequences from this sample produce the same CDR3. This chain uses TRBV6-6 with TRBJ1-1; possibly TRBD1 for D (5 bases). V was cut by 2 bases and J by 2 bases, with 6 bases left in between. The germline V gene has CDR1 MNHNY and CDR2 SVGAGI (reference sequence). The CDR3 spans 13 residues. The chain's CDR3 is CASSYRGNTEAFF. CDR3 DNA: TGTGCCAGCAGTTACAGGGGTAACACTGAAGCTTTCTTT.

The gene calls are TRBV5-6 and TRBJ2-1, with TRBD2 matching over 12 bases. This CDR3 comprises 15 residues. J was trimmed by 4 bases and V by 4 bases; bases with no gene match: 3. CDR1 and CDR2 from the germline V gene are SGHDT and YYEEEE. The CDR3 DNA reads TGTGCCAGCAGCGAAGGGACTAGCGGGTACAATGAGCAGTTCTTC. Its protein product is CASSEGTSGYNEQFF.

The chain is built from TRBV27 and TRBJ2-3; D remains unclear. V was clipped by 5 bases and J by 4 bases, with 13 bases between them. This CDR3 is built from 14 residues. Per the germline V gene, CDR1 is MNHEY and CDR2 is SMNVEV (reference sequence). CDR3 coding DNA: TGTGCCAGCAGTCCCCAAGTCCTGCCAGATACGCAGTATTTT. Residues: CASSPQVLPDTQYF.

The gene calls are TRBV28 and TRBJ2-7, with 8 positions matching TRBD2. V was pared by 2 bases and J by 0 bases, with 3 bases of the junction left unmatched. This CDR3 comprises 15 residues. Germline CDR1 MDHEN, CDR2 SYDVKM. CDR3: CASSLAGGISYEQYF. In DNA, the CDR3 is TGTGCCAGCAGTTTAGCGGGAGGCATCTCCTACGAGCAGTACTTC.